Following are 9 T cell receptor beta chains from one sample sequenced in a study of prognosis after radiotherapy for stage I lung cancer. The authors amplified TCR beta CDR3 from genomic DNA using two-round multiplex PCR. During first-round PCR, primers specific to each TRBV and TRBJ gene were used. TCRdb re-called the multiplex PCR reads through MiXCR, storing one row per CDR3 protein. In the table there are approximately 16,000 distinct CDR3 sequences, around 40% of which are singletons. The sequences come from PBMCs, collected before or after stereotactic body radiation therapy (not recorded which). These receptor sequences come from a donor at least 50 years old with non-small cell lung cancer.

This clonotype has at least ten counts. The chain combines TRBV29-1 with TRBJ1-1, with D perhaps matching TRBD1 (6 bases). Germline CDR1 and CDR2: SQVTM and ANQGSEA. Trimming removed 0 bases from V and 7 bases from J, with 15 bases in between. The CDR3 length is 14 residues. CDR3 nucleotides: TGCAGCGTTGAAGATCGAGGGGGTGGCGGTGAAGCTTTCTTT. It is translated as CSVEDRGGGGEAFF.

About this clonotype itself: The junction shows a germline mismatch at one end, possibly a read error. CDR3 nucleotide sequence: TGTGCCAGCAGCCAAGAGTTTTTGGGACAGGGCTACGATCAGTACTTC. Its translation: CASSQEFLGQGYDQYF. The chain recombines TRBV28 with TRBJ2-7; 9 positions match TRBD1. The CDR3 loop spans 16 amino acids. Germline V CDR1 and CDR2: MDHEN, SYDVKM.

By share, this clonotype counts as medium-sized (0.01 to 0.1%). CDR3 sequence (DNA): TGTGCCAGCAGCGATTGGGATTCTCCAAATTCACCCCTCCACTTT. Residues: CASSDWDSPNSPLHF. J is TRBJ1-6 and V is TRBV6-1; no definite D call. Trimming took off 6 bases at V and 7 bases at J, with 16 bases between the two ends. The CDR3 extends over 15 amino acids. In germline, CDR1 is MNHNS, CDR2 SASEGT.

Remarks on this clonotype: A read error is possible here, since a much larger clone lies one base away. The chain links TRBV20-1 to TRBJ2-1; D call uncertain. This CDR3 is 11 amino acids long. CDR1 DFQATT and CDR2 SNEGSKA come from the germline V gene (reference sequence). V lost 6 bases to trimming and J lost 4 bases, with 7 bases between them. The CDR3 reads CSALFYNEQFF. The CDR3, as DNA: TGCAGTGCACTATTTTACAATGAGCAGTTCTTC.

On this clonotype itself: One end of the junction fails to match germline, which may point to a read error. The chain recombines TRBV19 with TRBJ2-2, with D possibly matching TRBD1 (6 bases). CDR1 and CDR2 from the germline V gene are LNHDA and SQIVND (reference sequence). This CDR3 contains 15 residues. The CDR3 is CAISSGSRGTGELFF. DNA of the CDR3: TGTGCCATTAGTAGTGGTAGCAGGGGCACCGGGGAGCTGTTTTTT.

This clonotype has ten or more counts. The genes are TRBV20-1 and TRBJ2-5; tentatively, D is TRBD2 (5 bases). Germline lookup yields CDR1 DFQATT and CDR2 SNEGSKA (reference sequence). V lost 4 bases, J lost 7 bases, and 16 bases lay in between. CDR3 length equals 13 residues. The CDR3 sequence: CSATEEDGWTQYF. The CDR3 DNA is TGCAGTGCTACCGAGGAGGACGGATGGACCCAGTACTTC.

Comment on this clonotype: A read error is the likely source, as a far larger clone sits one nucleotide away. The chain couples TRBV6-2 or TRBV6-3 to TRBJ2-3; no clear D. Germline CDR1 reads MNHEY; CDR2 reads SVGEGT. The CDR3 contains 14 residues. The CDR3 loop is CARSFTAGTDTQYF. CDR3 DNA: TGTGCCAGAAGTTTTACGGCTGGCACAGATACGCAGTATTTT.

This clonotype is medium-sized. J is TRBJ1-6 and V is TRBV6-2 or TRBV6-3; possibly TRBD1 for D (5 bases). Germline V gene lookup returns CDR1 MNHEY and CDR2 SVGEGT. Trimming cost V 6 bases and J 9 bases, with 12 bases left between them. The CDR3 totals 13 residues. The DNA of the CDR3 is TGTGCCAGCAGGACGTTGGGGACTTCACCCCTCCACTTT. As protein: CASRTLGTSPLHF.

In the case of this clonotype: Likely a read error: the CDR3 ends without its conserved phenylalanine or tryptophan. The J gene is TRBJ2-1, the V gene TRBV6-2 or TRBV6-3, with D tentatively TRBD2 (5 bases). Germline assignment: CDR1 MNHEY and CDR2 SVGEGT. The CDR3 length is 15 residues. V was clipped by 6 bases and J by 5 bases, with 17 bases between them. The CDR3 DNA is TGTGCCAGCAGCCTACTGGCTGCCGGGGACAATGAGCAGTTCTCC. It is translated as CASSLLAAGDNEQFS.